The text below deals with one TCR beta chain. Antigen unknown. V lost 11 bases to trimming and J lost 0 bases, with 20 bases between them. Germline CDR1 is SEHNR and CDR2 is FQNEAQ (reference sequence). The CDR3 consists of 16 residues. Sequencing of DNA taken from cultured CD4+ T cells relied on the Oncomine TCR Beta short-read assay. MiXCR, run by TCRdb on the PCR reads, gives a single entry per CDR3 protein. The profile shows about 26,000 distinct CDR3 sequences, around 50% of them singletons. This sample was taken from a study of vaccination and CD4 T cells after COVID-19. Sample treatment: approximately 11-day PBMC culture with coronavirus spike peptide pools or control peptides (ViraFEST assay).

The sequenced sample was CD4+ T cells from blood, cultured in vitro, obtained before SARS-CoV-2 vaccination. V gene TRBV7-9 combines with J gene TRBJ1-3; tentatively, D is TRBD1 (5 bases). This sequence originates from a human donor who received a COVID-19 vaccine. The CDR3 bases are TGTGCCGCTGAGCGCGGGGGGACCAGCTCTGGAAACACCATATATTTT. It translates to CAAERGGTSSGNTIYF.